A selection of T cell receptor beta chains follows, all from one sample in a study of shared clonotypes between healthy human individuals. Using immunoSEQ multiplex PCR, the repertoire was profiled, and TCRdb retains in-frame clones only, with some absent. The table lists millions of clones, 85% to 95% of them singletons. The sample taken for sequencing was naive CD4+ T cells from PBMCs. The receptors derive from a man aged 18 to 29 in good health. Some clones in this sample may be carry-over from other donors' samples. CDR3s include the opening cysteine and the closing phenylalanine or tryptophan. D genes are given only for firm matches. Clone size is stated in some rows and not others, as once, few, many or a class when expanded.

j_call,clone_size,v_call,d_call,cdr3_aa,cdr3_nt
TRBJ1-1,few,TRBV9,-,CASSVVGSTEAFF,TGTGCCAGCAGCGTAGTAGGGAGCACTGAAGCTTTCTTT
TRBJ2-7,-,TRBV9,TRBD1,CASSVVQFQGADEQYF,TGTGCCAGCAGCGTAGTCCAGTTTCAGGGGGCGGACGAGCAGTACTTC
TRBJ2-7,-,TRBV11-3,TRBD1,CATRGRARCHSEQYF,TGTGCCACCAGGGGGCGGGCACGGTGTCACAGCGAGCAGTACTTC
TRBJ1-2,-,TRBV7-9,-,CASSFEAPYGYTF,TGTGCCAGCAGCTTTGAGGCCCCCTATGGCTACACCTTC
TRBJ2-3,-,TRBV6-5,TRBD1,CASSEGTATDTQYF,TGTGCCAGCAGTGAAGGGACAGCCACAGATACGCAGTATTTT
TRBJ2-5,-,TRBV28,-,CASSTRGWDGQYF,TGTGCCAGCAGCACCCGTGGATGGGATGGCCAGTACTTC
TRBJ2-7,-,TRBV27,TRBD1,CASSRLRDRGLYEQYF,TGTGCCAGCAGTCGTCTCCGGGACAGGGGGCTCTACGAGCAGTACTTC
TRBJ2-7,-,TRBV5-5,TRBD1,CASSRSGGGSYEQYF,TGTGCCAGCAGCCGTTCAGGGGGCGGATCCTACGAGCAGTACTTC
TRBJ2-1,-,TRBV2,-,CASNRAYNEQFF,TGTGCCAGCAATCGGGCCTACAATGAGCAGTTCTTC
TRBJ2-6,few,TRBV7-2,-,CASSLESGANVLTF,TGTGCCAGCAGCTTAGAATCTGGGGCCAACGTCCTGACTTTC
TRBJ2-7,-,TRBV6-6,-,CASSYSLGSLYEQYF,TGTGCCAGCAGTTACTCGTTAGGAAGCCTATACGAGCAGTACTTC
TRBJ2-7,-,TRBV27,TRBD1,CASSFGGQGFREQYF,TGTGCCAGCAGTTTCGGGGGACAGGGGTTTAGGGAGCAGTACTTC
TRBJ2-1,-,TRBV14,TRBD2,CASSPLAGYNEQFF,TGTGCCAGCAGCCCCCTAGCGGGGTACAATGAGCAGTTCTTC
TRBJ1-5,-,TRBV27,-,CASSLEFPNLVGGLGQPQHF,TGTGCCAGCAGTTTAGAGTTCCCAAACCTCGTTGGAGGGCTGGGTCAGCCCCAGCATTTT
TRBJ2-3,-,TRBV5-6,-,CASSLGSASTDTQYF,TGTGCCAGCAGCTTGGGGTCGGCCAGCACAGATACGCAGTATTTT
TRBJ1-2,-,TRBV11-2,-,CASSRTVPNYGYTF,TGTGCCAGCAGCCGGACAGTACCTAACTATGGCTACACCTTC
TRBJ1-5,-,TRBV15,TRBD1,CATSNGDRSYSNQPQHF,TGTGCCACCAGCAATGGGGACAGAAGTTATAGCAATCAGCCCCAGCATTTT
TRBJ2-5,-,TRBV2,TRBD2,CASSGLAGGPVETQYF,TGTGCCAGCAGTGGATTGGCGGGAGGGCCGGTGGAGACCCAGTACTTC
TRBJ1-4,-,TRBV7-2,-,CASSLGGNEKLFF,TGTGCCAGCAGCTTAGGGGGTAATGAAAAACTGTTTTTT
TRBJ1-1,-,TRBV18,-,CASSPPSGEGTEAFF,TGTGCCAGCTCACCACCGTCAGGGGAGGGAACTGAAGCTTTCTTT
TRBJ2-2,-,TRBV5-1,TRBD1,CASSLTGERVTGELFF,TGCGCCAGCAGCCTCACAGGGGAGAGGGTCACCGGGGAGCTGTTTTTT
TRBJ2-7,once,TRBV18,-,CASSPFTGAPYEQYF,TGTGCCAGCTCACCGTTCACAGGTGCCCCCTACGAGCAGTACTTC
TRBJ1-5,few,TRBV28,-,CASSLRNSNQPQHF,TGTGCCAGCAGTTTAAGGAATAGCAATCAGCCCCAGCATTTT
TRBJ2-1,-,TRBV7-2,-,CASESGFYNEQFF,TGTGCCAGCGAGAGCGGATTTTACAATGAGCAGTTCTTC
TRBJ1-2,-,TRBV6-5,-,CASSPWGDRGRSYTF,TGTGCCAGCAGCCCTTGGGGGGATCGGGGTCGGAGCTACACCTTC
TRBJ2-7,-,TRBV7-3,TRBD1,CASSLGTGGSYEQYF,TGTGCCAGCAGCCTAGGGACAGGGGGCTCCTACGAGCAGTACTTC
TRBJ2-3,-,TRBV20-1,-,CSARQTDTQYF,TGCAGTGCTAGACAGACTGATACGCAGTATTTT
TRBJ1-1,-,TRBV5-1,-,CASSLAAGNIFTEAFF,TGCGCCAGCAGCTTGGCGGCAGGGAATATATTCACTGAAGCTTTCTTT
TRBJ2-1,-,TRBV28,-,CASTPRGKSSYNEQFF,TGTGCCAGCACCCCCCGAGGAAAGTCCTCCTACAATGAGCAGTTCTTC
TRBJ1-1,-,TRBV6-5,TRBD1,CASSYRPGQGTEAFF,TGTGCCAGCAGTTACCGCCCGGGACAGGGGACTGAAGCTTTCTTT
TRBJ1-2,-,TRBV20-1,-,CSADTAGGYTF,TGCAGTGCTGACACAGCGGGAGGCTACACCTTC
TRBJ2-7,-,TRBV6-1,TRBD1,CASSPGGQLVEQYF,TGTGCCAGCAGTCCAGGGGGCCAGCTTGTGGAGCAGTACTTC
TRBJ2-5,-,TRBV9,-,CASSVVGETQYF,TGTGCCAGCAGCGTAGTGGGGGAGACCCAGTACTTC
TRBJ1-1,-,TRBV6-5,TRBD1,CASSYPTGNTEAFF,TGTGCCAGCAGTTACCCGACAGGGAATACTGAAGCTTTCTTT
TRBJ1-1,few,TRBV30,-,CAWRGFTEAFF,TGTGCCTGGAGAGGTTTTACTGAAGCTTTCTTT
TRBJ1-1,-,TRBV2,TRBD1,CAGGTDLNTEAFF,TGTGCCGGAGGGACAGACCTGAACACTGAAGCTTTCTTT
TRBJ2-2,once,TRBV25-1,-,CASSEPLNGELFF,TGTGCCAGCAGTGAACCCTTGAACGGGGAGCTGTTTTTT
TRBJ2-2,-,TRBV5-1,-,CASSIGHSDTGELFF,TGCGCCAGCAGCATTGGGCATTCTGACACCGGGGAGCTGTTTTTT
TRBJ2-5,-,TRBV5-1,-,CASRQWSETQYF,TGCGCCAGCAGGCAGTGGTCAGAGACCCAGTACTTC
TRBJ2-7,-,TRBV2,TRBD1,CASKTGAYEQYF,TGTGCCAGCAAGACAGGGGCCTACGAGCAGTACTTC
TRBJ2-1,-,TRBV6-1,-,CASSAWGPGRDEQFF,TGTGCCAGCTCGGCATGGGGTCCCGGTCGAGATGAGCAGTTCTTC
TRBJ1-3,-,TRBV4-1,-,CASSQAAGGVSGNTIYF,TGCGCCAGCAGCCAAGCGGCGGGGGGCGTCTCTGGAAACACCATATATTTT
TRBJ2-1,-,TRBV10-1,TRBD1,CASSDPGQGEQFF,TGCGCCAGCAGTGACCCGGGACAGGGAGAGCAGTTCTTC
TRBJ2-1,-,TRBV30,-,CASRGVVNEQFF,TGTGCCTCAAGGGGGGTAGTCAATGAGCAGTTCTTC
TRBJ1-2,-,TRBV30,-,CAWRGFGAPNYGYTF,TGTGCCTGGAGGGGGTTCGGGGCCCCGAACTATGGCTACACCTTC
TRBJ2-7,once,TRBV10-2,-,CASSELLYEQYF,TGCGCCAGCAGTGAGTTGCTCTACGAGCAGTACTTC
TRBJ1-1,few,TRBV29-1,-,CSVELMMNTEAFF,TGCAGCGTTGAATTGATGATGAACACTGAAGCTTTCTTT